Presented here are 18 T cell receptor beta chains from one specimen sequenced in a study of T cell repertoires in cytomegalovirus infection (dated by TCRdb to about 2019). Sequencing relied on an Illumina HiSeq 1500. Through fastp at Q25 and MiXCR, TCRdb rebuilt clones from the public reads, retaining in-frame beta chains. Each record represents a unique CDR3 protein, reported with the most common genes and DNA among its rows. The sample has nearly 550,000 distinct CDR3 sequences on record, more than 15% of them singletons. The ten largest account for 20% to 30% of the sample. The sequencing sample was made of CD8+ T cells from PBMCs. These receptors all stem from a human donor in good health (CMV status not recorded). Some clones in this sample may be carry-over from other donors' samples.

This chain joins TRBV12-5 and TRBJ2-1; D gene uncertain. The V gene lost 7 bases and the J gene lost 5 bases, with 12 bases spanning the gap. From germline, CDR1 is LGHNT and CDR2 FRNRAP. The CDR3 contains 13 residues. The CDR3 bases are TGTGCTAGTGTCTTAGGCGGAAACAATGAGCAGTTCTTC. Amino acid sequence: CASVLGGNNEQFF.

The CDR3 DNA sequence: TGTGCCAGCAGTTTAAGGAGTAACTACGAGCAGTACTTC. This sequence encodes CASSLRSNYEQYF. V gene TRBV12-3 or TRBV12-4 combines with J gene TRBJ2-7; D remains unclear. Between the trimmed V and J ends, which lost 2 bases and 3 bases, there was a span of 8 bases. This CDR3 contains 13 residues.

This clonotype turned up a few times. The chain employs TRBV9 and TRBJ2-7; D call uncertain. The CDR3 is 14 residues long. Looked up from germline, CDR1 is SGDLS and CDR2 is YYNGEE. Trimming took 0 bases from V and 2 from J, leaving 9 bases between them. The CDR3 bases are TGTGCCAGCAGCGTAGACCCAGCCCCCTACGAGCAGTACTTC. This gives the protein CASSVDPAPYEQYF.

This clonotype was found many times. This sequence joins TRBV6-6 and TRBJ1-1; D is unclear. CDR1 is MNHNY, CDR2 SVGAGI, per germline (reference sequence). The V gene lost 8 bases and the J gene lost 5 bases, with 21 bases spanning the gap. The CDR3 runs 15 residues. The DNA for the CDR3 is TGTGCCAGCCCCCCCGACATAGGGTTTCTTACTGAAGCTTTCTTT. As protein: CASPPDIGFLTEAFF.

This clonotype was recorded at least ten times. This rearrangement joins TRBV7-8 to TRBJ1-1; D is ambiguous. The germline gives CDR1 SGHVS, CDR2 FQNEAQ. This CDR3 region has 13 residues. V lost 5 bases, J lost 2 bases, and 9 bases lay in between. CDR3 DNA: TGTGCCAGCAGCCCCTGGGGAAACACTGAAGCTTTCTTT. Protein: CASSPWGNTEAFF.

This clonotype was observed many times. The genes are TRBV4-1 and TRBJ1-5; D not certain. Per the germline V gene, CDR1 is MGHRA and CDR2 is YSYEKL. This CDR3 has 15 residues. V dropped 1 base and J dropped 0 bases, with 7 bases sitting between them. CDR3 nucleotide sequence: TGCGCCAGCAGCCAAGGTCCGTTTAGCAATCAGCCCCAGCATTTT. It yields the protein CASSQGPFSNQPQHF.

This clonotype was picked up many times. The chain has TRBV12-5 and TRBJ1-1; 9 nucleotides align to TRBD1. J gave up 5 bases and V 6 bases, and 4 bases lay outside the gene matches. The CDR3 covers 13 residues. Germline V lookup: CDR1 LGHNT, CDR2 FRNRAP. CDR3 in amino acids: CASGRTGDTEAFF. CDR3 coding DNA: TGTGCTAGTGGCCGGACAGGGGATACTGAAGCTTTCTTT.

This clonotype was counted ten times or more. The rearrangement joins TRBV5-4 to TRBJ2-1; D is undetermined. Germline CDR1 SGHNT, CDR2 YYREEE (reference sequence). V was trimmed by 6 bases and J by 0 bases, leaving 22 bases between them. The CDR3 has 18 amino acids. CDR3 in DNA: TGTGCCAGCACCGACACTTCCAGAGTATCCAGCTCCTACAATGAGCAGTTCTTC. This sequence encodes CASTDTSRVSSSYNEQFF.

This clonotype was observed once. The chain has TRBV29-1 and TRBJ2-2; D remains ambiguous. CDR3 length: 12 amino acids. The germline gives CDR1 SQVTM, CDR2 ANQGSEA. Trimming cost V 5 bases and J 1 base, with 5 bases left between them. This CDR3 is CSVPENTGELFF. For the CDR3, the DNA is TGCAGCGTTCCAGAGAACACCGGGGAGCTGTTTTTT.

The CDR3 DNA is TGTGCCAGCAGCTTCCCCCTAGCGGTACCCACAGATACGCAGTATTTT. As protein: CASSFPLAVPTDTQYF. The rearrangement joins TRBV7-9 to TRBJ2-3; the match to TRBD2 covers 7 bases. The CDR3 loop spans 16 amino acids. Trimming cost V 3 bases and J 2 bases; bases outside gene matches: 8. Germline V gives CDR1 SEHNR, CDR2 FQNEAQ (reference sequence). Looking up the rest from reference TRBV7-9 and TRBJ2-3 gives the full variable domain: DTGVSQNPRHKITKRGQNVTFRCDPISEHNRLYWYRQTLGQGPEFLTYFQNEAQLEKSRLLSDRFSAERPKGSFSTLEIQRTEQGDSAMYLCASSFPLAVPTDTQYFGPGTRLTVL.

On this clonotype: This CDR3 fails to terminate in the conserved phenylalanine or tryptophan, so it likely reflects a read error. The chain combines TRBV24-1 with TRBJ1-2, with TRBD1 as a possible D gene (5 bases). The CDR3 runs 14 residues. The germline V gene has CDR1 KGHDR and CDR2 SFDVKD. The V end was cut by 4 bases, the J end by 2 bases, with 10 bases between. As DNA, the CDR3 is TGTGCCACCAGTGACCGCCGACAGAACTATGGCTACACCCTC. Translation gives CATSDRRQNYGYTL.

This clonotype was picked up a small number of times. The genes are TRBV3-1 and TRBJ2-7; 10 nucleotides match TRBD2. This CDR3 region has 16 residues. V shed 0 bases, J shed 2 bases, and the junction held 4 bases outside the gene matches. Germline CDR1 and CDR2: LGHDT and YNNKEL (reference sequence). This CDR3 reads CASSQDPAGGTYEQYF. The CDR3 DNA reads as TGTGCCAGCAGCCAAGATCCAGCGGGGGGGACCTACGAGCAGTACTTC.

This clonotype has a count of ten or more. The chain carries TRBV6-5 and TRBJ2-7, with TRBD1 matching 10 bases. The germline V gene encodes CDR1 MNHEY and CDR2 SVGAGI. The length of the CDR3 is 15 residues. V was clipped by 0 bases and J by 5 bases; unmatched bases: 4. CDR3 DNA: TGTGCCAGCAGTTACTCGGGACAGGGGCAGGACGAGCAGTACTTC. It codes for CASSYSGQGQDEQYF.

This clonotype was seen only a few times. J is TRBJ1-2 and V is TRBV29-1; perhaps TRBD1 as D (5 bases). The CDR3 length is 13 residues. Trimming shortened V by 7 bases and J by 5 bases, and 17 bases separated the two germline ends. Germline V lookup: CDR1 SQVTM, CDR2 ANQGSEA. The CDR3 loop reads CSAPDSYSYGYTF. The DNA for the CDR3 is TGCAGCGCCCCCGACAGCTATTCTTATGGCTACACCTTC.

This clonotype was counted ten times or more. The V call is TRBV12-3 or TRBV12-4, the J call TRBJ2-7; D call uncertain. Trimming removed 0 bases from V and 2 bases from J, with 11 bases in between. The CDR3 runs 15 residues. The CDR3 nucleotides read TGTGCCAGCAGTTTAGCGCTGAAGGGAACCTACGAGCAGTACTTC. Protein: CASSLALKGTYEQYF.

There are many counts of this clonotype. This chain links TRBV19 with TRBJ1-5; no definite D call. The CDR3 is made up of 16 amino acids. The germline V and J ends were trimmed by 7 bases and 3 bases, with 19 bases remaining between them. Germline CDR1 reads LNHDA; CDR2 reads SQIVND (reference sequence). CDR3 sequence reads: CASTEAGRRFNQPQHF. DNA for the CDR3: TGTGCCAGTACCGAAGCCGGACGGCGATTCAATCAGCCCCAGCATTTT.

This clonotype was detected ten times or more. This chain uses TRBV12-3 or TRBV12-4 with TRBJ1-1; 8 bases map to TRBD1. V lost 1 base and J lost 5; bases outside the gene matches: 6. The CDR3 runs to 15 residues. CDR3 DNA sequence: TGTGCCAGCAGTTTAGGTCCAGGGGGCGCGACTGAAGCTTTCTTT. Translating it yields CASSLGPGGATEAFF.

This clonotype came up many times. The chain carries TRBV12-3 or TRBV12-4 and TRBJ2-7; 8 bases agree with TRBD2. Trimming at V came to 5 bases and at J to 2 bases, leaving 8 bases not matched to a gene. The CDR3 is made up of 15 amino acids. The chain's CDR3 is CASSPGGGGAYEQYF. In DNA form, the CDR3 reads TGTGCCAGCAGTCCCGGGGGGGGTGGGGCCTACGAGCAGTACTTC.